The 26 T cell receptor beta chains below all came from one sample that was sequenced in a study of T cell clonality in common variable immunodeficiency. Study-wide results and limits: Reportedly, TCR beta sequences from common variable immunodeficiency showed fewer deletions and N-nucleotide insertions.

Assay used: immunoSEQ multiplex PCR; TCRdb lists only in-frame clones, some missing. The sample was found to contain tens of thousands of clones, and every one recurs. Their cognate antigens are unknown. The source material was peripheral blood mononuclear cells. The receptors derive from a human donor with common variable immunodeficiency.

This clone has ten or more counts. The observed sequence ends 3 residues before the CDR3 terminus, with the missing tail filled in from the germline J gene. The gene calls are TRBV18 and TRBJ2-1, with D possibly matching TRBD2 (7 bases). The CDR3 is 14 residues long. The germline V and J ends were trimmed by 5 bases and 6 bases, with 14 bases remaining between them. Germline V gene data show CDR1 as KGHSH and CDR2 as LQKENI. CDR3 amino acids: CASSKDGGPNEQFF. CDR3 bases read: TGTGCCAGCTCAAAGGACGGGGGGCCCAATGAG.

The CDR3 DNA, read in part, is TGTGCCAGCAGCCGCCTTGCTCAGGAAGAGACC. The encoded protein is CASSRLAQEET. The entire CDR3 protein reads CASSRLAQEETQYF. V gene TRBV6-2 or TRBV6-3 combines with J gene TRBJ2-5; D is uncertain. Read data end 3 residues before the CDR3 end; the end is taken from the germline J gene. Trimming stripped 6 bases from V and 3 bases from J, with 14 bases between. The CDR3 covers 14 residues. Germline V CDR1 and CDR2: MNHEY, SVGEGT.

Details on this clone: The read finishes 3 residues shy of the CDR3 end, and the germline J gene is used to complete it. J is TRBJ2-7 and V is TRBV2; 8 bases line up with TRBD1. The germline V gene has CDR1 SNHLY and CDR2 FYNNEI. The CDR3 consists of 14 residues. The V segment lost 2 bases and the J segment 4 bases; nucleotides outside the gene matches: 4. CDR3 DNA, as far as it was read: TGTGCCAGCAGTGAATACAGGGGGAAGTACGAG. Translated, it gives CASSEYRGKYE. The whole CDR3 sequence is CASSEYRGKYEQYF.

This clone was seen a handful of times. Read coverage stops 3 residues before the CDR3 terminus; the germline J gene supplies the remainder. The rearrangement links TRBV30 to TRBJ1-6; D possibly corresponds to TRBD1 (5 bases). The CDR3 is 14 amino acids. Germline-derived CDR1 and CDR2 are GTSNPN and SVGIG (reference sequence). Trimming removed 3 bases from V and 6 bases from J, with 12 bases in between. The CDR3 protein is CAWRWPQGNSPLHF. The sequenced part of the CDR3 DNA is TGTGCCTGGAGATGGCCCCAGGGTAATTCACCC.

This clone has a handful of counts. Sequencing ends 3 residues short of the CDR3 end; the germline J gene provides the rest. This rearrangement joins TRBV5-5 to TRBJ2-7, with 9 bases matching TRBD2. Losses at the gene ends were 2 bases for V and 0 bases for J; bases not matched to a gene: 3. The germline CDR1 and CDR2 sequences are SGHKS and YYEKEE (reference sequence). The CDR3 is made up of 15 amino acids. Incomplete CDR3 DNA: TGTGCCAGCAGCTTTAGCGGGGGTGGCTCCTACGAG. It specifies CASSFSGGGSYE. The full CDR3 reads CASSFSGGGSYEQYF.

Notes on this clone: The read terminates 3 residues ahead of where the CDR3 ends, so the germline J gene completes it. V usage is TRBV19 and J usage is TRBJ1-1; D not certain. Germline lookup yields CDR1 LNHDA and CDR2 SQIVND (reference sequence). Trimming stripped 6 bases from V and 6 bases from J, with 11 bases between. The CDR3 has 12 amino acids. CDR3 residues: CASRRPEAEAFF. Partial CDR3 DNA: TGTGCCAGTAGGCGGCCCGAGGCTGAA.

There are a few counts of this clone. The read finishes 3 residues shy of the CDR3 end, and the germline J gene is used to complete it. V is TRBV19 and J is TRBJ1-2, with D uncertain. With 6 bases removed from V and 6 bases from J, the gap between germline ends came to 14 bases. The CDR3 is 13 residues long. CDR1 is LNHDA and CDR2 is SQIVND in the germline V gene (reference sequence). The CDR3 protein is CASRRASTHGYTF. CDR3 DNA (partial): TGTGCCAGTAGGAGGGCCTCTACCCATGGC.

This clone was observed many times. This CDR3 reads CASSPGTSYEQYF. The sequenced part of the CDR3 DNA is TGTGCCAGCTCACCCGGGACTAGCTACGAG. The chain carries TRBV18 and TRBJ2-7; 8 nucleotides align to TRBD2. The sequenced fragment ends 3 residues before the CDR3 boundary, so the rest is inferred from the germline J gene. Germline CDR1 and CDR2: KGHSH and LQKENI. The CDR3 loop spans 13 amino acids. V dropped 3 bases and J dropped 3; count of bases not matched to a gene: 1.

Regarding this clone: The read ends 3 residues shy of where the CDR3 ends; the end is completed using the germline J gene. The rearrangement uses TRBV7-9 and TRBJ1-1; D gene uncertain. Germline CDR1 SEHNR, CDR2 FQNEAQ (reference sequence). Trimming pared 5 bases from V and 0 bases from J, leaving 10 bases between. CDR3 size: 14 residues. The CDR3 sequence is CASSPRLLNTEAFF. CDR3 DNA (partial): TGTGCCAGCAGCCCCCGTCTCCTGAACACTGAA.

This clone has only a few counts. The CDR3 is CASSIDQRATNEKLFF. The part of the CDR3 DNA that was read is TGTGCCAGTAGTATAGATCAGCGAGCAACTAATGAAAAA. J is TRBJ1-4 and V is TRBV19; D remains ambiguous. The DNA ends 3 residues before the CDR3 does, and the rest of the CDR3 is filled in from the germline J gene. Germline V lookup: CDR1 LNHDA, CDR2 SQIVND (reference sequence). The CDR3 loop spans 16 amino acids. V was trimmed by 0 bases and J by 0 bases, leaving 8 bases between them.

This clone was seen many times. The CDR3 is cut off 3 residues early in the read; its end comes from the germline J gene. Other DNA sequences within the sample encode an identical CDR3. V gene TRBV14 combines with J gene TRBJ1-5; D remains ambiguous. The CDR3 sequence is 14 residues long. Trimming left V 1 base short and J 6 bases short, with 10 bases between. Germline V CDR1 and CDR2: SGHDN, FVKESK. The CDR3 loop is CASSQGAGGQPQHF. The DNA read from the CDR3 is TGTGCCAGCAGCCAAGGCGCAGGAGGTCAGCCC.

The table lists this clone with a few counts. The read stops 3 residues short of the end of the CDR3; the missing end is completed from the germline J gene. V and J are TRBV19 and TRBJ2-5; 8 nucleotides align to TRBD1. J gave up 5 bases and V 6 bases, and 17 bases lay outside the gene matches. Germline V gene data show CDR1 as LNHDA and CDR2 as SQIVND (reference sequence). This CDR3 is built from 17 residues. CDR3 bases read: TGTGCCAGTAGGCAGGGGGCTACTCTCGAAGGAGGGGAGACC. This sequence encodes CASRQGATLEGGET. The entire CDR3 protein is CASRQGATLEGGETQYF.

This clone has a count of ten or more. The CDR3 end falls 3 residues outside the read, so it is completed with the germline J gene. The rearrangement links TRBV6-1 to TRBJ1-2, with TRBD1 as a possible D gene (5 bases). Trimming pared 2 bases from V and 3 bases from J, leaving 16 bases between. CDR1 is MNHNS, CDR2 SASEGT, per germline. The CDR3 runs 16 residues. The CDR3 spells CASSELDMGQDYGYTF. The part of the CDR3 DNA that was read is TGTGCCAGCAGTGAATTGGATATGGGGCAGGACTATGGC.

This clone was recorded at least ten times. Sequencing ends 3 residues short of the CDR3 end; the germline J gene provides the rest. The rearrangement links TRBV2 to TRBJ1-1; possibly TRBD1 for D (5 bases). CDR1 SNHLY and CDR2 FYNNEI come from the germline V gene. This CDR3 is built from 15 residues. V lost 4 bases to trimming and J lost 0 bases, with 12 bases between them. CDR3 DNA, as far as it was read: TGTGCCAGCAGTGCTCTGACAGCTGTGAACACTGAA. It encodes CASSALTAVNTE. The entire CDR3 sequence reads CASSALTAVNTEAFF.

This clone was detected ten times or more. The CDR3 end is not reached by the read, which stops 3 residues before it; the germline J gene fills it in. The V gene is TRBV20-1, the J gene TRBJ2-7; weak D call: TRBD2 (5 bases). Trimming removed 6 bases at V and 2 bases at J, with 14 bases between. Germline V gene lookup returns CDR1 DFQATT and CDR2 SNEGSKA (reference sequence). CDR3 size: 13 residues. CDR3 bases read: TGCAGTGCCTCCTCGGCACTAGCCTACGAG. Amino acid sequence: CSASSALAYE. The full CDR3 protein reads CSASSALAYEQYF.

For this clone: Coverage ceases 3 residues before the CDR3 finishes, and the germline J gene fills in the end. The chain has TRBV20-1 and TRBJ2-7; 10 bases align to TRBD2. J was trimmed by 3 bases and V by 3 bases; bases with no gene match: 8. CDR1 and CDR2 from the germline V gene are DFQATT and SNEGSKA (reference sequence). This CDR3 contains 15 residues. Here the CDR3 reads CSASPLAGSVYEQYF. The CDR3 bases that were read are TGCAGTGCTAGCCCACTAGCGGGATCCGTCTACGAG.

This clone was found many times. The CDR3 end falls 3 residues outside the read, so it is completed with the germline J gene. The chain links TRBV6-2 or TRBV6-3 to TRBJ1-1, with TRBD1 matching over 10 bases. The CDR3 totals 16 residues. V lost 2 bases and J lost 5; bases outside the gene matches: 8. Looked up from germline, CDR1 is MNHEY and CDR2 is SVGEGT. The CDR3 here is CASSYPPGQGWTEAFF. The DNA read from the CDR3 is TGTGCCAGCAGTTACCCTCCGGGACAGGGGTGGACTGAA.

This clone was seen more than once but under ten times. The part of the CDR3 DNA that was read is TGTGCCAGCTCCGAAAACTCCGGTTACAATGAG. It translates to CASSENSGYNE. The CDR3 as a whole reads CASSENSGYNEQFF. The genes are TRBV18 and TRBJ2-1; no firm D call. The missing CDR3 end, 3 residues past where the read stops, is filled in from the germline J gene. CDR1 is KGHSH, CDR2 LQKENI, per germline. V was cut by 6 bases and J by 4 bases, with 13 bases left in between. The CDR3 is 14 residues long.

About this clone: The read is 3 residues too short to cover the CDR3 end, so that end is filled in from the germline J gene. V usage is TRBV19 and J usage is TRBJ1-1; D is possibly TRBD1 (6 bases). The CDR3 extends over 15 amino acids. Germline lookup yields CDR1 LNHDA and CDR2 SQIVND (reference sequence). The V gene lost 0 bases and the J gene lost 4 bases, with 12 bases spanning the gap. Incomplete CDR3 DNA: TGTGCCAGTAGTATAGACAGTACAGGGACCACTGAA. It specifies CASSIDSTGTTE. The CDR3, in full, reads CASSIDSTGTTEAFF.

This clone was counted ten times or more. The sequence runs out 3 residues before the end of the CDR3; the remainder is reconstructed from the germline J gene. The chain employs TRBV19 and TRBJ1-5; D unresolved. Germline V gene lookup returns CDR1 LNHDA and CDR2 SQIVND (reference sequence). The CDR3 extends over 16 amino acids. Trimming took 4 bases from V and 3 from J, leaving 16 bases between them. The CDR3 region is CASSSGGLPHNQPQHF. CDR3 DNA, as far as it was read: TGTGCCAGTAGTAGCGGCGGACTTCCTCACAATCAGCCC.

This clone was detected many times. The read is 3 residues too short to cover the CDR3 end, so that end is filled in from the germline J gene. The rearrangement uses TRBV20-1 and TRBJ2-7; 8 bases match TRBD2. Germline V lookup: CDR1 DFQATT, CDR2 SNEGSKA (reference sequence). The CDR3 is made up of 16 amino acids. Trimming removed 2 bases from V and 6 bases from J; junction bases left unmatched: 15. The CDR3 is CSARPGVREGASEQYF. CDR3 bases read: TGCAGTGCTAGACCCGGGGTCCGGGAGGGAGCCTCCGAG.

This clone was detected many times. From the germline J gene comes the end of the CDR3, since the read stops 3 residues before it. The chain uses TRBV6-2 or TRBV6-3 and TRBJ2-2; 8 bases line up with TRBD2. The trim removed 7 bases at V and 6 bases at J, leaving 7 bases unmatched. CDR3 size: 14 residues. CDR1 is MNHEY and CDR2 is SVGEGT in the germline V gene. CDR3: CASIPGGASGELFF. The sequenced part of the CDR3 DNA is TGTGCCAGCATCCCCGGGGGGGCCTCCGGGGAG.

Ten or more counts support this clone. With the read ending 3 residues before the CDR3 end, the germline J gene is used to fill in that end. This rearrangement joins TRBV19 to TRBJ1-6; 7 bases agree with TRBD1. There are 17 residues in the CDR3. The germline V gene encodes CDR1 LNHDA and CDR2 SQIVND (reference sequence). After removal of 6 bases from V and 9 bases from J, the junction contained 17 bases not matched to a gene. The CDR3 region is CASSKTRDRALSSPLHF. The DNA read from the CDR3 is TGTGCCAGTAGCAAGACTCGCGACAGGGCACTAAGTTCACCC.

This clone showed up many times. The read stops 3 residues short of the end of the CDR3; the missing end is completed from the germline J gene. The V call is TRBV19, the J call TRBJ2-3; D may correspond to TRBD1 or TRBD2 (5 bases each). CDR3 length: 16 residues. In germline, CDR1 is LNHDA, CDR2 SQIVND (reference sequence). V dropped 1 base and J dropped 0 bases, with 11 bases sitting between them. CDR3 DNA (partial): TGTGCCAGTAGTATAGGAGGGGTAACTAGCACAGATACG. It codes for CASSIGGVTSTDT. The full CDR3 reads CASSIGGVTSTDTQYF.

This clone has a count of ten or more. The read gets to within 3 residues of the CDR3 end, and the germline J gene fills in the rest. This chain connects TRBV10-3 to TRBJ1-2, with 7 bases aligning to TRBD1. V lost 2 bases to trimming and J lost 4 bases; unmatched junction nucleotides: 4. Germline V CDR1 and CDR2: ENHRY, SYGVKD. CDR3 length: 14 residues. The part of the CDR3 DNA that was read is TGTGCCATCAGTGAGACAGGGGCCGTCTATGGC. It codes for CAISETGAVYG. The CDR3, in full, reads CAISETGAVYGYTF.

This clone was seen at least ten times. The CDR3 end is not reached by the read, which stops 3 residues before it; the germline J gene fills it in. J is TRBJ2-2 and V is TRBV19, with D unclear. Trimming shortened V by 3 bases and J by 3 bases, and 11 bases separated the two germline ends. Germline V gives CDR1 LNHDA, CDR2 SQIVND (reference sequence). This CDR3 has 15 amino acids. This CDR3 reads CASSISGGYTGELFF. Incomplete CDR3 DNA: TGTGCCAGTAGTATTTCGGGTGGGTACACCGGGGAG.